The entry below gives a single TCR beta chain sequence along with its context. Germline V gene lookup returns CDR1 SGHRS and CDR2 YFSETQ. V trimming: 4 bases; J trimming: 1 base; junction bases outside the gene matches: 3. The CDR3 totals 15 residues. The data derive from a study of neoadjuvant anti-PD-1 for oral cavity cancer. Documented time point: after neoadjuvant nivolumab, at surgical resection. Cohort: HPV-negative, locally advanced oral cavity squamous cell carcinoma patients. The table came from immunoSEQ multiplex PCR; TCRdb's copy has only in-frame clones and leaves some out. The sample consists of about 10,000 clones, about 60% of them appearing once.

Sample: PBMCs, taken after nivolumab (anti-PD-1) treatment. The gene calls are TRBV5-1 and TRBJ2-5; 11 bases are a match to TRBD2. This clonotype was obtained from a person aged 40 to 85 with oral cavity squamous cell carcinoma. In nucleotides, the CDR3 is TGCGCCAGCAGCCCCGGGACTAGCGGCCAAGAGACCCAGTACTTC. Translating gives CASSPGTSGQETQYF.